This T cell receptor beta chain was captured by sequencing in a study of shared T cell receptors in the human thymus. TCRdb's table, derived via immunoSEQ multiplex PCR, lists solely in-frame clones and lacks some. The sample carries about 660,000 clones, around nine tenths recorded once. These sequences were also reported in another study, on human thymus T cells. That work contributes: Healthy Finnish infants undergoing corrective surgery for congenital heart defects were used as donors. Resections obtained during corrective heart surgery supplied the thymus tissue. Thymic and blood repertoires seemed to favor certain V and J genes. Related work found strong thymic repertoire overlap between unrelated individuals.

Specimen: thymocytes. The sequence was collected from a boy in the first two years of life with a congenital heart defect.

The CDR3 region has the DNA TGTGCCAGCAGCTTGGATGGGGGAGGGCCGTCCTACGAGCAGTACTTC. This encodes CASSLDGGGPSYEQYF. This chain connects TRBV5-4 to TRBJ2-7, with 7 bases matching TRBD2. The CDR3 runs to 16 residues. Losses at the gene ends were 0 bases for V and 1 base for J; bases not matched to a gene: 7. Germline values: CDR1 SGHNT, CDR2 YYREEE (reference sequence).